The 2 T cell receptor beta chains below all came from one sample that was sequenced in a study of Ad26.COV2.S vaccination and SARS-CoV-2 variants. Only in-frame clones appear in the TCRdb table, and some are missing; sequencing was by immunoSEQ multiplex PCR. The table has approximately 360,000 clones, roughly 85% seen once. Noted treatment: 15 to 20 received Ad26.COV2.S at low or high dose, single or two shots; about 5 received placebo; per-sample allocation not given. The investigators took samples on day 63 after the first vaccine or placebo injection. The source material was peripheral blood, sampled in a trial of Ad26.COV2.S vaccine versus placebo. Receptors were obtained from a person between 18 and 65 years old who received the Ad26.COV2.S COVID-19 vaccine or a placebo.

This sequence joins TRBV5-8 and TRBJ2-3, with D possibly being TRBD1 or TRBD2 (6 bases each). The V end was cut by 0 bases, the J end by 3 bases, with 17 bases between. This CDR3 contains 17 residues. The V gene's germline CDR1 is SGHTS and CDR2 YDEGEE. This chain's CDR3 is CASSLGGGGGLTDTQYF. The CDR3 DNA follows: TGTGCCAGCAGCTTGGGCGGAGGAGGGGGGCTGACAGATACGCAGTATTTT.

This chain uses TRBV5-1 with TRBJ2-6; D uncertain. In germline, CDR1 is SGHRS, CDR2 YFSETQ. There are 16 residues in the CDR3. V gave up 1 base and J gave up 4 bases, with 12 bases separating them. CDR3 protein: CASSLKLVSGANVLTF. CDR3 in DNA: TGCGCCAGCAGCTTGAAGTTAGTATCGGGGGCCAACGTCCTGACTTTC.